This TCR beta chain was sequenced for a study of blood T cell repertoires in COVID-19. V lost 1 base to trimming and J lost 6 bases, with 13 bases between them. The CDR3 length is 15 residues. CDR1 is SGHVS and CDR2 is FNYEAQ in the germline V gene. Only in-frame clones appear in the TCRdb table, and some are missing; sequencing was by immunoSEQ multiplex PCR. The top ten hold approximately 6% of the sample, which has more than 45,000 clones, around nine tenths seen once. The clonotype originates from a woman aged 60-75 years with COVID-19, enrolled during active disease. The rearrangement joins TRBV7-6 to TRBJ2-4, with D possibly TRBD1 on 5 matching bases. Material: peripheral blood. CDR3 amino acids: CASSLGGRVGNIQYF. The CDR3 DNA follows: TGTGCCAGCAGCTTAGGGGGCAGGGTGGGAAACATTCAGTACTTC. Together with reference TRBV7-6 and TRBJ2-4, the CDR3 gives the full variable domain: GAGVSQSPRYKVTKRGQDVALRCDPISGHVSLYWYRQALGQGPEFLTYFNYEAQQDKSGLPNDRFSAERPEGSISTLTIQRTEQRDSAMYRCASSLGGRVGNIQYFGAGTRLSVL.